This T cell receptor beta chain was profiled in a study of shared T cell receptors in the human thymus. Using immunoSEQ multiplex PCR, the repertoire was profiled, and TCRdb retains in-frame clones only, with some absent. Of roughly 660,000 clones listed, around nine tenths were seen once; the top ten hold roughly 0.0097%. The CDR3 runs to 16 residues. From germline, CDR1 is SGDLS and CDR2 YYNGEE. The V end lost 0 bases, the J end lost 1 base, and 13 bases lay between the germline ends. Another study also made use of these data, one on human thymus T cells. As that report states: Blood and thymic repertoires both appeared biased in V and J gene usage.

This TCR came from a boy in the first two years of life with a congenital heart defect. Source material: thymocytes. This rearrangement joins TRBV9 to TRBJ1-1; D perhaps matches TRBD1 (6 bases). The CDR3 region is CASSVGGETGNTEAFF. CDR3 sequence (DNA): TGTGCCAGCAGCGTAGGAGGCGAGACAGGGAACACTGAAGCTTTCTTT.